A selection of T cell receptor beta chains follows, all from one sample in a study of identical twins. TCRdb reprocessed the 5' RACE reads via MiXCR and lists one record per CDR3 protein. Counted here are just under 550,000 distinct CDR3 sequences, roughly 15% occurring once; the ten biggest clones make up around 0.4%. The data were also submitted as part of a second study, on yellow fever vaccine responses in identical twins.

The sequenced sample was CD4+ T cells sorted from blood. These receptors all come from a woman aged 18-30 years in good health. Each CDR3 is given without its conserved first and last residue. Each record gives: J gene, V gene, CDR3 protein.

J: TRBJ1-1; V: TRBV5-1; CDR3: ASRLDRVNTEAF
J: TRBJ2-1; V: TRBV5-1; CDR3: ASSSLAGGTRTYNEQF
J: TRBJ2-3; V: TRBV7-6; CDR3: ASSSPTLTHTQY
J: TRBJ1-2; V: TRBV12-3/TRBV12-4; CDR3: ASSLQTEGYGYT
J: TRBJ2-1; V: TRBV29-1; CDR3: SVDPRGSSNEQF
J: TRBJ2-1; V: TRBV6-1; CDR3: ASSPGRGAYNEQF
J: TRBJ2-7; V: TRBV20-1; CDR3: SARGAPSYEQY
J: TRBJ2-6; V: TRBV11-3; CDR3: ASSLVRSGANVLT
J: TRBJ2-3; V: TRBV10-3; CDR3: AIREGPGLPTDTQY
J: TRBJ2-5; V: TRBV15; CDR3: ATSREGGAPGTQY
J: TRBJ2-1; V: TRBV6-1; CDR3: ASSVKGAVRNEQF
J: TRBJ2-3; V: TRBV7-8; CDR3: ASSNQQGPTADTQY
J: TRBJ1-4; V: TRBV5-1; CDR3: ASSRGDQTDSEKLF
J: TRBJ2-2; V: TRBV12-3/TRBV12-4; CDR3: ASSRGTGETGELF
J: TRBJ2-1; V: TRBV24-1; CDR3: ATSGGAGEPNEQF
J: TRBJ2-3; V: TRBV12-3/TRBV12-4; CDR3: ASRTISSGSGTQY
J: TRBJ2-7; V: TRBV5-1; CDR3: ASSLAEGSYEQY
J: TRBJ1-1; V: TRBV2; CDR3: ASSVAGAPVGTEAF
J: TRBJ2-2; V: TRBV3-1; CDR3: ASSQVAGGNTGELF
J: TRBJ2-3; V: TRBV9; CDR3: ASSAGRGAIRTDTQY
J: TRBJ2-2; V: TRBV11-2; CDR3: ASSLGLGGAGELF
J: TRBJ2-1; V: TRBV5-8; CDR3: ASSLPLAGRSNEQF
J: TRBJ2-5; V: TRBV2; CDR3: ASSEGGVGEETQY
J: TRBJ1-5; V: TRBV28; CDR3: ASSLSLGLGGFDQPQH
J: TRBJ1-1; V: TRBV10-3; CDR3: AIQGPNTEAF